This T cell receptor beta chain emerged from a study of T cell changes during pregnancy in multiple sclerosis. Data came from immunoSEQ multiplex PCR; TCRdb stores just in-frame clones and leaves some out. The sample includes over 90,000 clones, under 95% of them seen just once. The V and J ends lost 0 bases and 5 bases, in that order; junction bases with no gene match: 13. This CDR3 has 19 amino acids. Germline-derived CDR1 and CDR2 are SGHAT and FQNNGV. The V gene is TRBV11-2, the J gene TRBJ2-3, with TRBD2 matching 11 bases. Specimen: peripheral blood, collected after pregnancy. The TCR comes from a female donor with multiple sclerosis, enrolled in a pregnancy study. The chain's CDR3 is CASSLEGALAGGMRDTQYF. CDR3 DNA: TGTGCCAGCAGCTTAGAGGGGGCTTTAGCGGGAGGGATGAGAGATACGCAGTATTTT.